This T cell receptor (beta chain) appears in the sequencing data of a study of cytomegalovirus exposure and HLA in healthy donors. PCR was performed using 60 Vbeta and 13 Jbeta primers. Original processing methods: Later, an analysis found around 80 million unique TCR beta chains, and about 9.9 million of these were shared. Profiled with immunoSEQ multiplex PCR; TCRdb holds only in-frame clones, not every one. Clone size and V and J calls were adopted from that table, with D and trimming inferred from the DNA. The sample shows 60,000 to 65,000 clones, roughly 80% of them seen only once. As for the donors, each was a healthy bone marrow donor. Donors counted as nominally healthy when sampled, yet unrecorded immune exposures were likely. The CDR3 consists of 15 residues. Trimming pared 7 bases from V and 1 base from J, leaving 15 bases between. CDR1 is MNHEY and CDR2 is SMNVEV in the germline V gene (reference sequence).

Source material: PBMCs. This clonotype was sampled from a woman between 35 and 50 years old in good health and CMV-seropositive. The V gene is TRBV27, the J gene TRBJ2-3; possibly TRBD2 for D (7 bases). The CDR3 spells CASTLGGAGTDTQYF. DNA for the CDR3: TGTGCCAGCACCCTAGGGGGGGCCGGCACAGATACGCAGTATTTT.